The 27 T cell receptor beta chains presented below share a single source sample, sequenced in a study of response to subunit inactivated influenza vaccine. TCRdb reanalysed the RT-PCR reads using MiXCR and keeps one entry per CDR3 protein. The sample lists more than 550,000 distinct CDR3 sequences, about 10% occurring once. This sample comprised PBMCs from blood, obtained on the day of vaccination. These receptors were obtained from a middle-aged man who received an inactivated influenza vaccine.

The rearrangement links TRBV7-2 to TRBJ1-1, with D perhaps TRBD1 (6 bases). This CDR3 region has 11 residues. Germline CDR1 SGHTA, CDR2 FQGNSA. The DNA for the CDR3 is TGTGCAGGGGGGGCGAACACTGAAGCTTTCTTT. Translation gives CAGGANTEAFF.

The sample holds a few counts of this clonotype. The chain has TRBV6-1 and TRBJ1-1; D is ambiguous. The CDR3 spans 16 residues. Germline CDR1 MNHNS, CDR2 SASEGT. V dropped 6 bases and J dropped 0 bases, with 17 bases sitting between them. The CDR3 bases are TGTGCCAGCAGCTCGGACCCTCCAACACTGAACACTGAAGCTTTCTTT. Translation: CASSSDPPTLNTEAFF.

This clonotype was counted a few times. V is TRBV24-1 and J is TRBJ2-1, with 9 positions matching TRBD2. V dropped 4 bases and J dropped 4; count of bases not matched to a gene: 7. Germline assignment: CDR1 KGHDR and CDR2 SFDVKD. The CDR3 has 16 residues. The CDR3 nucleotides read TGTGCCACCAGTGACCATAAGCGGGAGGCTTACAATGAGCAGTTCTTC. This gives the protein CATSDHKREAYNEQFF.

This chain joins TRBV7-9 and TRBJ2-1, with 8 bases aligning to TRBD2. The CDR3 has 13 amino acids. Germline lookup yields CDR1 SEHNR and CDR2 FQNEAQ (reference sequence). The V segment lost 5 bases and the J segment 8 bases; nucleotides outside the gene matches: 5. Here the CDR3 DNA reads TGTGCCAGCAGCATCCTAGCGGGCGATGAGCAGTTCTTC. This encodes CASSILAGDEQFF.

This clonotype was counted only a few times. The CDR3 nucleotides read TGCAGTGCTAGGGAGACAGGGGAAAGGTACGAGCAGTACTTC. This translates into CSARETGERYEQYF. The rearrangement joins TRBV20-1 to TRBJ2-7; 8 bases are a match to TRBD1. Germline V gene data show CDR1 as DFQATT and CDR2 as SNEGSKA (reference sequence). The CDR3 is made up of 14 amino acids. V trimming: 3 bases; J trimming: 4 bases; junction bases outside the gene matches: 8.

The rearrangement uses TRBV20-1 and TRBJ2-7; D is possibly TRBD1 (5 bases). This CDR3 is built from 14 residues. CDR1 is DFQATT, CDR2 SNEGSKA, per germline (reference sequence). The V and J ends lost 4 bases and 2 bases respectively, with 15 bases between them. The CDR3 protein is CSATGFAGPYEQYF. CDR3 DNA: TGCAGTGCTACCGGCTTCGCAGGGCCCTACGAGCAGTACTTC.

The sample holds a few counts of this clonotype. The CDR3 spells CASSSPKGETSFTDTQYF. CDR3 DNA sequence: TGTGCCAGCAGTTCGCCCAAGGGTGAAACCTCTTTCACAGATACGCAGTATTTT. V is TRBV28 and J is TRBJ2-3; D is uncertain. Trimming removed 4 bases at V and 2 bases at J, with 22 bases between. CDR3 length equals 18 residues. The germline CDR1 and CDR2 sequences are MDHEN and SYDVKM.

This clonotype showed up many times. The V gene is TRBV5-1, the J gene TRBJ2-2; TRBD1 aligns across 8 bases. Germline lookup yields CDR1 SGHRS and CDR2 YFSETQ. The V and J ends lost 4 bases and 6 bases, in that order; junction bases with no gene match: 8. The CDR3 loop spans 15 amino acids. The CDR3 sequence is CASSLRDRRAGELFF. CDR3 in DNA: TGCGCCAGCAGCCTACGGGACAGGAGGGCCGGGGAGCTGTTTTTT.

The V and J genes are TRBV20-1 and TRBJ2-7; no clear D. V was cut by 3 bases and J by 0 bases, with 9 bases left in between. Per the germline V gene, CDR1 is DFQATT and CDR2 is SNEGSKA (reference sequence). This CDR3 comprises 13 residues. The CDR3 coding sequence is TGCAGTGCTAGGGGGAAGAGCTCCTACGAGCAGTACTTC. It translates to CSARGKSSYEQYF.

This clonotype showed up just a few times. The J gene is TRBJ1-6, the V gene TRBV4-2, with 7 nucleotides matching TRBD1. J gave up 8 bases and V 0 bases, and 10 bases lay outside the gene matches. Germline-derived CDR1 and CDR2 are LGHNA and YNFKEQ. The CDR3 runs 17 residues. CDR3 bases: TGTGCCAGCAGCCAAGATTTGGCGGCCAGGGGGGATTCACCCCTCCACTTT. It encodes CASSQDLAARGDSPLHF.

This chain connects TRBV7-9 to TRBJ2-1, with 7 bases fitting TRBD2. Germline CDR1 is SEHNR and CDR2 is FQNEAQ (reference sequence). There are 13 residues in the CDR3. Trimming at V came to 3 bases and at J to 13 bases, leaving 9 bases not matched to a gene. CDR3 in DNA: TGTGCCAGCAGCTTGGAGGGAGGGCTTGCACAGTTCTTC. As protein: CASSLEGGLAQFF.

The V call is TRBV21-1, the J call TRBJ2-7; TRBD1, as called in the table, went unchecked against the DNA. TRBV21-1 counts as a pseudogene. The CDR3 has 15 residues. CDR3 bases: TGTGCCAGCAGCAAAGGTAGCAGGGGGCGCAACGAGCAGTACTTC. Encoded protein: CASSKGSRGRNEQYF.

The V gene is TRBV27, the J gene TRBJ2-3; 14 nucleotides match TRBD2. The V gene end was trimmed by 2 bases and the J gene end by 0 bases; junction bases not matched to a gene: 13. The CDR3 is made up of 21 amino acids. The germline CDR1 and CDR2 sequences are MNHEY and SMNVEV (reference sequence). This CDR3 is CASSLRPPGLAGVASTDTQYF. The DNA for the CDR3 is TGTGCCAGCAGTTTACGCCCCCCGGGACTAGCGGGGGTAGCTAGCACAGATACGCAGTATTTT.

As for this clonotype: Sequence at one end of the junction differs from germline and may be a read error. The chain links TRBV19 to TRBJ1-3; D ambiguous. This CDR3 is 16 amino acids long. CDR1 is LNHDA, CDR2 SQIVND, per germline (reference sequence). CDR3 region: CASSSDRLASGNTLYF. The CDR3 DNA follows: TGTGCCAGTAGTAGCGACCGACTGGCCTCTGGAAACACCCTATATTTT.

This clonotype appeared many times. V gene TRBV5-1 combines with J gene TRBJ2-3; 7 nucleotides match TRBD1. Per the germline V gene, CDR1 is SGHRS and CDR2 is YFSETQ. This CDR3 is 13 amino acids long. The ends lost 7 bases at V and 2 bases at J; junction bases unmatched: 4. This CDR3 is CASYTGDTDTQYF. As DNA, the CDR3 is TGCGCCAGCTATACAGGGGACACAGATACGCAGTATTTT.

This clonotype was counted a few times. This chain uses TRBV20-1 with TRBJ2-2; TRBD2 matches 15 bases. Trimming removed 3 bases from V and 6 bases from J; junction bases left unmatched: 11. The CDR3 has 18 amino acids. The germline V gene has CDR1 DFQATT and CDR2 SNEGSKA (reference sequence). The CDR3: CSASSPGLAGGRAGELFF. CDR3 sequence (DNA): TGCAGTGCTAGTTCGCCGGGACTAGCGGGGGGTAGGGCCGGGGAGCTGTTTTTT.

A few counts support this clonotype. The chain links TRBV4-2 to TRBJ1-4; D remains unclear. V was trimmed by 0 bases and J by 5 bases, leaving 10 bases between them. The V gene's germline CDR1 is LGHNA and CDR2 YNFKEQ. The length of the CDR3 is 15 residues. CDR3 bases: TGTGCCAGCAGCCAAGATCCGGCACAGAATGAAAAACTGTTTTTT. Translated: CASSQDPAQNEKLFF.

This clonotype appeared many times. The rearrangement links TRBV12-3 or TRBV12-4 to TRBJ2-3, with unresolved D. The CDR3 loop spans 11 amino acids. Trimming removed 5 bases at V and 7 bases at J, with 7 bases between. The CDR3 region is CASSERHTQYF. DNA of the CDR3: TGTGCCAGCAGTGAGAGGCATACGCAGTATTTT.

In this sample, this clonotype turned up many times. The J gene is TRBJ2-3, the V gene TRBV27; 9 bases agree with TRBD2. This CDR3 has 18 amino acids. V trimming: 2 bases; J trimming: 5 bases; junction bases outside the gene matches: 14. Germline V lookup: CDR1 MNHEY, CDR2 SMNVEV (reference sequence). CDR3 bases: TGTGCCAGCAGTTTACTACCTTACGAGGTAGCGGGAGAAGATACGCAGTATTTT. It specifies CASSLLPYEVAGEDTQYF.

The chain employs TRBV6-6 and TRBJ1-4, with D unresolved. This CDR3 comprises 13 residues. V shed 8 bases and J shed 0 bases, with 7 bases lying between them. The germline gives CDR1 MNHNY, CDR2 SVGAGI (reference sequence). The CDR3 bases are TGTGCCAGCGGAGTTTCAACTAATGAAAAACTGTTTTTT. It specifies CASGVSTNEKLFF.

This chain connects TRBV7-2 to TRBJ2-3, with D hard to call. Trimming cost V 5 bases and J 3 bases, with 15 bases left between them. The CDR3 totals 15 residues. CDR1 SGHTA and CDR2 FQGNSA come from the germline V gene. The DNA of the CDR3 is TGTGCCAGCAGCGCTAGGGTAGGGCCGACAGATACGCAGTATTTT. Translated, it gives CASSARVGPTDTQYF.

The rearrangement links TRBV9 to TRBJ1-2; D call uncertain. Germline CDR1 and CDR2: SGDLS and YYNGEE. Trimming cost V 3 bases and J 1 base, with 13 bases left between them. The CDR3 is 15 amino acids. In nucleotides, the CDR3 is TGTGCCAGCAGCGGAGATACGACGGATAACTATGGCTACACCTTC. This codes for CASSGDTTDNYGYTF.

The rearrangement links TRBV7-8 to TRBJ1-2, with D unclear. The germline V gene encodes CDR1 SGHVS and CDR2 FQNEAQ. CDR3 size: 14 residues. Trimming took off 5 bases at V and 7 bases at J, with 17 bases between the two ends. Here the CDR3 reads CASSPSGSLLGYTF. The CDR3 coding sequence is TGTGCCAGCAGCCCCTCAGGTTCTCTTCTTGGCTACACCTTC.

This clonotype turned up a few times. At one boundary the junction diverges from the germline segment, which might be a read error. The rearrangement links TRBV7-7 to TRBJ2-3; no definite D call. The CDR3 spans 14 residues. Germline assignment: CDR1 SSHAT and CDR2 FNYEAQ (reference sequence). The CDR3 reads CASSLARTANTQYF. In DNA, the CDR3 is TGTGCTAGCAGCTTAGCCCGGACGGCGAATACGCAGTATTTT.

This clonotype was detected only a few times. V gene TRBV10-2 combines with J gene TRBJ2-2; 10 bases are a match to TRBD2. This CDR3 has 17 amino acids. The V gene end was trimmed by 0 bases and the J gene end by 7 bases; junction bases not matched to a gene: 8. The germline gives CDR1 WSHSY, CDR2 SAAADI. The CDR3 is CASSESYLAGVDGELFF. CDR3 DNA sequence: TGCGCCAGCAGTGAGTCGTACCTAGCGGGAGTTGACGGGGAGCTGTTTTTT.

Only a few counts were recorded for this clonotype. This chain connects TRBV29-1 to TRBJ2-5, with 9 positions matching TRBD1. V lost 7 bases and J lost 2; bases outside the gene matches: 5. This CDR3 is built from 13 residues. The germline V gene has CDR1 SQVTM and CDR2 ANQGSEA. The CDR3 loop reads CSAGQGSQETQYF. The DNA for the CDR3 is TGCAGCGCCGGACAGGGGAGTCAAGAGACCCAGTACTTC.

The chain recombines TRBV3-1 with TRBJ1-2; D is unclear. CDR1 and CDR2 (germline): LGHDT, YNNKEL (reference sequence). CDR3 length: 15 residues. The V end was cut by 0 bases, the J end by 8 bases, with 16 bases between. CDR3 coding DNA: TGTGCCAGCAGCCAAGACGTGGGCCGGGAAGGGGGCTACACCTTC. It codes for CASSQDVGREGGYTF.